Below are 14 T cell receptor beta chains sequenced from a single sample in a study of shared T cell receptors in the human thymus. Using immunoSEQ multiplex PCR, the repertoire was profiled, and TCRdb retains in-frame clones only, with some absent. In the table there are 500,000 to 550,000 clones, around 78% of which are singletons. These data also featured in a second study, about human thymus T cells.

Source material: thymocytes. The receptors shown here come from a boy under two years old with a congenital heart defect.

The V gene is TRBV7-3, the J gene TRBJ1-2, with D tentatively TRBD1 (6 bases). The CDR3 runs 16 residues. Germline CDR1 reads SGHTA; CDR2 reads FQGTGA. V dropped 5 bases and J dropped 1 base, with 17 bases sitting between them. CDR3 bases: TGTGCCAGCAGCCCCGGGGGGGGCCCGGTTAACTATGGCTACACCTTC. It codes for CASSPGGGPVNYGYTF.

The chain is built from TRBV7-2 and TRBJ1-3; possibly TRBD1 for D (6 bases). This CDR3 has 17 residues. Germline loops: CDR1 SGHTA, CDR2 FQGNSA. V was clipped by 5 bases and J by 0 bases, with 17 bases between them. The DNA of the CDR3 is TGTGCCAGCAGCGCGTTACAGGGCTTGGGCTCTGGAAACACCATATATTTT. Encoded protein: CASSALQGLGSGNTIYF.

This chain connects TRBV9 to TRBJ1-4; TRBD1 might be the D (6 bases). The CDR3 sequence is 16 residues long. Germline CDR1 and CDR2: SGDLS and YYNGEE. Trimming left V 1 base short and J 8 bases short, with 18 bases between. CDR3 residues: CASSVKDELDSEKLFF. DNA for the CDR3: TGTGCCAGCAGCGTAAAGGACGAGCTGGACAGCGAAAAACTGTTTTTT.

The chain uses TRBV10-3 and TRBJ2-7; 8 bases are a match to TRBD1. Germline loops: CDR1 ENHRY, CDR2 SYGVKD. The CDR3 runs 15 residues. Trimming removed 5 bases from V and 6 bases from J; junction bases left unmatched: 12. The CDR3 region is CAISNDRGLLSEQYF. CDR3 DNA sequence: TGTGCCATCAGTAACGACAGGGGCCTTCTCTCCGAGCAGTACTTC.

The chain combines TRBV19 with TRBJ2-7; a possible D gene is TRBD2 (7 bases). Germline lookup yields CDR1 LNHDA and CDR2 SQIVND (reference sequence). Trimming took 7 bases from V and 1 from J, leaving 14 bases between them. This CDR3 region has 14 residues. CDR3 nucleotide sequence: TGTGCCAGTAAGGGGGGAGGGGATTCCTACGAGCAGTACTTC. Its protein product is CASKGGGDSYEQYF.

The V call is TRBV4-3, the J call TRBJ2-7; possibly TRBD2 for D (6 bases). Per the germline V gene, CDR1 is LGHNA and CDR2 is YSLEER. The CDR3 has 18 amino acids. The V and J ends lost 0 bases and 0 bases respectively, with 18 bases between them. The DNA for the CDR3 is TGCGCCAGCAGCCAAGATGGCGCGGTCGGGACTTACTCCTACGAGCAGTACTTC. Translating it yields CASSQDGAVGTYSYEQYF.

In nucleotides, the CDR3 is TGCAGCGCCGACACCAGGGGGCGCACCGGGGAGCTGTTTTTT. This encodes CSADTRGRTGELFF. The gene calls are TRBV29-1 and TRBJ2-2; TRBD1 agrees at 8 bases. Germline V gene lookup returns CDR1 SQVTM and CDR2 ANQGSEA. Losses at the gene ends were 7 bases for V and 4 bases for J; bases not matched to a gene: 8. The CDR3 has 14 amino acids.

The CDR3 region has the DNA TGTGCCAGCAGTTACTCCAGGTTAACGAGCAATCAGCCCCAGCATTTT. As protein: CASSYSRLTSNQPQHF. This chain connects TRBV6-6 to TRBJ1-5; D is uncertain. Trimming removed 0 bases from V and 1 base from J, with 10 bases in between. Germline CDR1 and CDR2: MNHNY and SVGAGI (reference sequence). CDR3 size: 16 residues.

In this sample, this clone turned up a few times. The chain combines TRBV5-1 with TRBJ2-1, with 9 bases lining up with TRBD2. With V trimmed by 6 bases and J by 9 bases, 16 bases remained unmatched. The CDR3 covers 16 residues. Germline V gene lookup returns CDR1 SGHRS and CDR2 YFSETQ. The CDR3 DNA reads TGCGCCAGCAATCCCCTCCCCGGGGCTAGCGGGATTGAGCAGTTCTTC. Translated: CASNPLPGASGIEQFF.

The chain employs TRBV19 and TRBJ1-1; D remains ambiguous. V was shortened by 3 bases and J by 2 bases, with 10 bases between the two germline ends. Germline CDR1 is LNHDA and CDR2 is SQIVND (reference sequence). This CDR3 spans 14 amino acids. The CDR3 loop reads CASSIKAINTEAFF. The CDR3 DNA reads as TGTGCCAGTAGTATTAAAGCCATCAACACTGAAGCTTTCTTT.

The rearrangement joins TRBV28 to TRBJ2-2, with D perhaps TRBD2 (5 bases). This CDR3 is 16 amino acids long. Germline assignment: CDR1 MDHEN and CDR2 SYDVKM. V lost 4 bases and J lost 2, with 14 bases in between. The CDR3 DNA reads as TGTGCCAGCAGTTCCCTGAGGGATCCAAACACCGGGGAGCTGTTTTTT. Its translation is CASSSLRDPNTGELFF.

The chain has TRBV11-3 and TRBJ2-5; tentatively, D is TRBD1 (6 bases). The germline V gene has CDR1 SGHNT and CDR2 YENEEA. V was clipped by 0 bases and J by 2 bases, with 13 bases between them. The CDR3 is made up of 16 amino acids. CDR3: CASSLDGTPKQETQYF. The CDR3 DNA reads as TGTGCCAGCAGCTTAGACGGGACACCCAAACAAGAGACCCAGTACTTC.

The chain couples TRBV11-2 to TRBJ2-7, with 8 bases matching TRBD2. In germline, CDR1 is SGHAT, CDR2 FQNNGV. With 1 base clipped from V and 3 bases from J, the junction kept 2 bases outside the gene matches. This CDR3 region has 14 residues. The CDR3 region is CASSLGGLVYEQYF. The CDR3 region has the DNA TGTGCCAGCAGCTTAGGGGGACTAGTCTACGAGCAGTACTTC.

In DNA, the CDR3 is TGCGCCAGCAGTGATTTGGGTCCACTAGCGGGAGAGGAGACCCAGTACTTC. This codes for CASSDLGPLAGEETQYF. The chain links TRBV10-2 to TRBJ2-5; 11 nucleotides agree with TRBD2. CDR3 length: 17 residues. With V trimmed by 3 bases and J by 5 bases, 11 bases remained unmatched. From germline, CDR1 is WSHSY and CDR2 SAAADI.